Listed below are T cell receptor beta chains from one sample, sequenced in a study of shared clonotypes between healthy human individuals. Using immunoSEQ multiplex PCR, the repertoire was profiled, and TCRdb retains in-frame clones only, with some absent. The table includes around 2.5 million clones, roughly 93% detected once. Sequencing input: naive CD4+ T cells from PBMCs. These receptors came from a man between 18 and 35 years old in good health. Some clones in this sample may be carry-over from other donors' samples. The conserved cysteine and the conserved F or W are not part of the CDR3 here. Fields, in order: V gene, CDR3 protein.

v_call: TRBV25-1; cdr3_aa: ASSGQAPGLAQY
v_call: TRBV7-9; cdr3_aa: ASSPNRGGLFYEQF
v_call: TRBV5-1; cdr3_aa: ASSLAAGNTEAF
v_call: TRBV6-1; cdr3_aa: ASSVLDRETQY
v_call: TRBV7-2; cdr3_aa: ASSLVGLAGAGEQF
v_call: TRBV28; cdr3_aa: ASSFMPKTALYEQY
v_call: TRBV7-3; cdr3_aa: ASSFWGTSGNNEQF
v_call: TRBV6-5; cdr3_aa: ASSSGKYEKLF
v_call: TRBV18; cdr3_aa: ASSPVHSSYNEQF
v_call: TRBV5-4; cdr3_aa: ASSFPGAYNEQF
v_call: TRBV5-1; cdr3_aa: ASSLSGTYVTEAF
v_call: TRBV20-1; cdr3_aa: SAPGNYGYT
v_call: TRBV6-5; cdr3_aa: ASSYSQGIRQPQH
v_call: TRBV7-8; cdr3_aa: ASSLNYRTDTSGNTIY
v_call: TRBV5-4; cdr3_aa: ASSKMQSGSEYEQY
v_call: TRBV28; cdr3_aa: ASRGQVFEKLF
v_call: TRBV28; cdr3_aa: ASSSVLRLADSGANVLT
v_call: TRBV29-1; cdr3_aa: SARGDRVVGIGYGYT